This note documents a single T cell receptor beta chain sequence. A read error may account for a junction end that differs from germline. The CDR3 covers 17 residues. CDR1 is SEHNR, CDR2 FQNEAQ, per germline (reference sequence). The data are from a study of blood T cell repertoires in COVID-19. Sequencing was performed with immunoSEQ multiplex PCR; in TCRdb, only in-frame clones are kept and a portion is missing. Altogether fewer than 300,000 clones are present, 70% to 90% being singletons, with the ten largest covering roughly 0.8%. Sequenced input: peripheral blood. This receptor was identified in a woman in her 30s with acute or convalescent COVID-19. The chain joins TRBV7-9 to TRBJ1-4; perhaps TRBD1 as D (6 bases). The chain's CDR3 is CASSLAFRQVDNEKLFF. CDR3 coding DNA: TGTGCCAGCAGCCTAGCATTCCGACAGGTTGATAATGAAAAACTGTTTTTT.